Listed below are T cell receptor beta chains from one sample, sequenced in a study of T cells of healthy individuals. MiXCR was run by TCRdb on the 5' RACE reads, yielding one entry per CDR3 protein. This table has 55,000 to 65,000 distinct CDR3 sequences, around 15% appearing once. Receptor source: a human donor in good health. CDR3s include the opening cysteine and the closing phenylalanine or tryptophan. A D gene is named only where the DNA matches it firmly. Size values are once, few and many counts, or a class for expanded clones, and some rows have none.

D: -; J: TRBJ1-1; V: TRBV9; size: -; CDR3: CASSVDLPGANGEAFF; DNA: TGTGCCAGCAGCGTAGACCTCCCAGGGGCCAACGGGGAAGCTTTCTTT
D: TRBD2; J: TRBJ2-2; V: TRBV4-3; size: many; CDR3: CASRLAPNTGELFF; DNA: TGCGCCAGCAGACTAGCGCCGAACACCGGGGAGCTGTTTTTT
D: -; J: TRBJ2-3; V: TRBV2; size: many; CDR3: CASSITVDTQYF; DNA: TGTGCCAGCAGCATCACCGTAGATACGCAGTATTTT
D: -; J: TRBJ1-5; V: TRBV27; size: few; CDR3: CASSPSQGYSNQPQHF; DNA: TGTGCCAGCAGTCCATCACAGGGTTATAGCAATCAGCCCCAGCATTTT
D: -; J: TRBJ2-3; V: TRBV7-9; size: many; CDR3: CASSLQREITDTQYF; DNA: TGTGCCAGCAGCTTACAGAGGGAAATCACAGATACGCAGTATTTT
D: -; J: TRBJ1-1; V: TRBV12-3/TRBV12-4; size: many; CDR3: CASSLRGWNTEAFF; DNA: TGTGCCAGCAGTTTACGTGGTTGGAACACTGAAGCTTTCTTT
D: TRBD2; J: TRBJ2-7; V: TRBV20-1; size: -; CDR3: CSAGRELYEQYF; DNA: TGCAGTGCGGGGCGGGAGTTATACGAGCAGTACTTC
D: -; J: TRBJ2-6; V: TRBV7-9; size: many; CDR3: CASSLDVGVGANVLTF; DNA: TGTGCCAGCAGCTTAGATGTAGGGGTCGGGGCCAACGTCCTGACTTTC
D: -; J: TRBJ2-5; V: TRBV7-6; size: -; CDR3: CASQGSAGETQYF; DNA: TGTGCCAGCCAGGGGAGCGCCGGAGAGACCCAGTACTTC
D: -; J: TRBJ1-4; V: TRBV3-1; size: many; CDR3: CASSQERTTTNEKLFF; DNA: TGTGCCAGCAGCCAAGAACGGACTACTACTAATGAAAAACTGTTTTTT
D: TRBD2; J: TRBJ2-1; V: TRBV7-9; size: medium-sized; CDR3: CASSLTSVYNEQFF; DNA: TGTGCCAGCAGCTTGACTAGCGTTTACAATGAGCAGTTCTTC
D: TRBD2; J: TRBJ2-3; V: TRBV11-2; size: few; CDR3: CASSLDLLAGATDTQYF; DNA: TGTGCCAGCAGCTTAGATCTCCTAGCGGGGGCCACAGATACGCAGTATTTT
D: -; J: TRBJ1-2; V: TRBV6-5; size: many; CDR3: CASSPQQGGDYGYTF; DNA: TGTGCCAGCAGCCCCCAACAGGGAGGGGACTATGGCTACACCTTC
D: -; J: TRBJ2-1; V: TRBV6-4; size: many; CDR3: CASSAETSTNEQFF; DNA: TGTGCCAGCAGTGCCGAGACGTCAACCAATGAGCAGTTCTTC
D: -; J: TRBJ2-7; V: TRBV7-2; size: many; CDR3: CASSPQDSDEQYF; DNA: TGTGCCAGCAGCCCCCAGGACAGCGACGAGCAGTACTTC
D: TRBD1; J: TRBJ1-1; V: TRBV4-3; size: -; CDR3: CASSFHRGEKNTEAFF; DNA: TGCGCCAGCAGCTTCCACAGGGGCGAGAAGAACACTGAAGCTTTCTTT
D: TRBD1; J: TRBJ2-1; V: TRBV27; size: many; CDR3: CASSLSPPATGGINNEQFF; DNA: TGTGCCAGCAGTCTTTCCCCCCCAGCAACAGGGGGGATAAACAATGAGCAGTTCTTC
D: -; J: TRBJ1-4; V: TRBV20-1; size: -; CDR3: CSASSAVNEKLFF; DNA: TGCAGTGCTAGTTCGGCAGTTAATGAAAAACTGTTTTTT
D: -; J: TRBJ1-2; V: TRBV2; size: few; CDR3: CASSRRTALNYGYTF; DNA: TGTGCCAGCAGCCGGAGGACAGCCCTTAACTATGGCTACACCTTC
D: TRBD1; J: TRBJ2-5; V: TRBV27; size: few; CDR3: CASSLFRTGGLKTQYF; DNA: TGTGCCAGCAGTTTATTTCGGACAGGGGGTTTGAAGACCCAGTACTTC
D: -; J: TRBJ2-7; V: TRBV21-1; size: many; CDR3: CASSPRTSGRSSYEQYF; DNA: TGTGCCAGCAGCCCCCGGACTAGCGGGAGGTCCTCCTACGAGCAGTACTTC
D: -; J: TRBJ2-4; V: TRBV7-8; size: many; CDR3: CASSFDTAKNIQYF; DNA: TGTGCCAGCAGCTTTGATACCGCCAAAAACATTCAGTACTTC
D: -; J: TRBJ2-3; V: TRBV12-3/TRBV12-4; size: few; CDR3: CASRADTDTQYF; DNA: TGTGCCAGCCGAGCTGACACAGATACGCAGTATTTT
D: TRBD1; J: TRBJ1-5; V: TRBV24-1; size: few; CDR3: CATSDGNTGVPQHF; DNA: TGTGCCACCAGTGACGGGAACACAGGGGTGCCCCAGCATTTT
D: TRBD1; J: TRBJ1-3; V: TRBV30; size: many; CDR3: CAWRGQGVWNTIYF; DNA: TGTGCCTGGAGGGGACAGGGAGTTTGGAACACCATATATTTT
D: -; J: TRBJ1-1; V: TRBV5-6; size: few; CDR3: CASSFLPAGANTEAFF; DNA: TGTGCCAGCAGCTTCCTCCCAGCGGGGGCGAACACTGAAGCTTTCTTT
D: -; J: TRBJ2-4; V: TRBV7-2; size: many; CDR3: CASSLNPFFDIQYF; DNA: TGTGCCAGCAGCTTAAACCCATTTTTTGACATTCAGTACTTC
D: TRBD2; J: TRBJ2-1; V: TRBV20-1; size: -; CDR3: CSASPPSGRWDEQFF; DNA: TGCAGTGCTAGCCCTCCTAGCGGGAGGTGGGATGAGCAGTTCTTC
D: TRBD1; J: TRBJ2-3; V: TRBV5-1; size: -; CDR3: CASSFVGGTGRTDTQYF; DNA: TGCGCCAGCAGCTTCGTCGGGGGGACAGGGCGAACAGATACGCAGTATTTT
D: -; J: TRBJ2-3; V: TRBV27; size: -; CDR3: CASMEGSSTDTQYF; DNA: TGTGCCAGCATGGAGGGGAGTAGCACAGATACGCAGTATTTT
D: -; J: TRBJ2-6; V: TRBV11-3; size: -; CDR3: CASSENSGANVLTF; DNA: TGTGCCAGCAGCGAGAACTCTGGGGCCAACGTCCTGACTTTC
D: TRBD1; J: TRBJ2-7; V: TRBV6-5; size: many; CDR3: CASSRTGPRYEQYF; DNA: TGTGCCAGCAGTCGGACAGGGCCGCGATACGAGCAGTACTTC
D: -; J: TRBJ2-2; V: TRBV6-1; size: -; CDR3: CASSDSGNTGELFF; DNA: TGTGCCAGCAGCGATAGCGGAAACACCGGGGAGCTGTTTTTT
D: TRBD2; J: TRBJ2-5; V: TRBV20-1; size: once; CDR3: CSARDQGTSGETQYF; DNA: TGCAGTGCTAGAGATCAAGGGACTAGCGGAGAGACCCAGTACTTC
D: TRBD2; J: TRBJ2-7; V: TRBV20-1; size: many; CDR3: CSARDPGGSSYEQYF; DNA: TGCAGTGCTAGAGACCCGGGGGGAAGCTCCTACGAGCAGTACTTC
D: -; J: TRBJ2-5; V: TRBV18; size: many; CDR3: CASSPPYQETQYF; DNA: TGTGCCAGCTCACCACCGTACCAAGAGACCCAGTACTTC
D: -; J: TRBJ2-3; V: TRBV24-1; size: -; CDR3: CATSGGSTDTQYF; DNA: TGTGCCACCAGTGGGGGAAGCACAGATACGCAGTATTTT